Each of the 26 T cell receptor beta chains below was sequenced from the same sample in a study of T cell clonality in common variable immunodeficiency. Sequencing was performed with immunoSEQ multiplex PCR; in TCRdb, only in-frame clones are kept and a portion is missing. This sample has some 60,000 clones, each found more than once. The sequencing input was peripheral blood mononuclear cells. The receptors originated from a person between 18 and 75 years old in good health.

This clone has a count of ten or more. The sequenced CDR3 bases are TGCAGTGCTAGAGTATCAGGACTGGCAGATACG. Translated: CSARVSGLADT. The full-length CDR3 reads as CSARVSGLADTQYF. The V call is TRBV20-1, the J call TRBJ2-3; perhaps TRBD2 as D (5 bases). Coverage ceases 3 residues before the CDR3 finishes, and the germline J gene fills in the end. V was clipped by 1 base and J by 4 bases, with 12 bases between them. Germline V CDR1 and CDR2: DFQATT, SNEGSKA (reference sequence). The CDR3 length is 14 residues.

This clone was picked up many times. The read ends 3 residues shy of where the CDR3 ends; the end is completed using the germline J gene. The J gene is TRBJ2-1, the V gene TRBV28; D gene uncertain. Trimming cost V 2 bases and J 5 bases, with 16 bases left between them. This CDR3 contains 16 residues. Germline V gene data show CDR1 as MDHEN and CDR2 as SYDVKM. The CDR3 protein is CASSLQVNGNDNEQFF. The CDR3 DNA, read in part, is TGTGCCAGCAGTTTACAGGTCAACGGAAACGACAATGAG.

This clone has ten or more counts. The missing CDR3 end, 3 residues past where the read stops, is filled in from the germline J gene. The chain couples TRBV4-2 to TRBJ2-5; 7 bases map to TRBD2. The CDR3 runs 13 residues. The J segment lost 6 bases and the V segment lost 2 bases, leaving 3 bases of the junction unmatched. Germline lookup yields CDR1 LGHNA and CDR2 YNFKEQ. Partial CDR3 DNA: TGTGCCAGCAGCCAAAGCGGGGATAAGACC. As protein: CASSQSGDKT. Given in full, the CDR3 is CASSQSGDKTQYF.

The sample holds many counts of this clone. The CDR3 extends 3 residues past the end of the read, so its final part is completed from the germline J gene. V and J are TRBV7-3 and TRBJ2-1; D remains unclear. Germline-derived CDR1 and CDR2 are SGHTA and FQGTGA. With 3 bases removed from V and 5 bases from J, the gap between germline ends came to 8 bases. This CDR3 is built from 13 residues. CDR3 bases read: TGTGCCAGCAGCTTCTTCGTCGACAATGAG. Amino acid sequence: CASSFFVDNE. The whole CDR3 sequence is CASSFFVDNEQFF.

In its sample, this clone was seen many times. The read ends 3 residues before the CDR3 terminus; that terminus is restored from the germline J gene. The chain carries TRBV12-3 or TRBV12-4 and TRBJ2-1, with D maybe TRBD2 (7 bases). This CDR3 has 15 residues. V was cut by 6 bases and J by 3 bases, with 15 bases left in between. The CDR3 loop is CASRKEGGFYNEQFF. CDR3 DNA, as far as it was read: TGTGCCAGCAGGAAGGAGGGGGGGTTCTACAATGAG.

The table lists this clone with many counts. The CDR3 is CASSLWVGGELFF. Partial CDR3 DNA: TGCGCCAGCAGCTTGTGGGTTGGGGGCGAA. The chain recombines TRBV5-1 with TRBJ1-4; D might be TRBD1 (6 bases). The read terminates 3 residues before the CDR3 end, so the remaining end is supplied by the germline J gene. Germline CDR1 and CDR2: SGHRS and YFSETQ. There are 13 residues in the CDR3.

This clone was counted ten times or more. The missing CDR3 end, 3 residues past where the read stops, is filled in from the germline J gene. The V call is TRBV6-4, the J call TRBJ2-2, with 12 bases identical to TRBD2. The CDR3 extends over 16 amino acids. Germline V gene lookup returns CDR1 MRHNA and CDR2 SNTAGT. CDR3 sequence reads: CARETSGRKYTGELFF. The part of the CDR3 DNA that was read is TGTGCGAGGGAGACTAGCGGGAGAAAGTACACCGGGGAG.

This clone was counted at least ten times. Read data end 3 residues before the CDR3 end; the end is taken from the germline J gene. This rearrangement joins TRBV2 to TRBJ2-7; TRBD1 agrees at 7 bases. The trim removed 6 bases at V and 4 bases at J, leaving 3 bases unmatched. Per germline, CDR1 SNHLY and CDR2 FYNNEI. The CDR3 extends over 12 amino acids. CDR3 protein: CASSVQGYEQYF. Partial CDR3 DNA: TGTGCCAGCAGCGTACAGGGGTACGAG.

This clone was found a few times. The CDR3 end falls 3 residues outside the read, so it is completed with the germline J gene. The J gene is TRBJ1-6, the V gene TRBV7-2; 9 bases agree with TRBD1. V lost 3 bases to trimming and J lost 5 bases; unmatched junction nucleotides: 2. This CDR3 has 15 amino acids. The germline V gene encodes CDR1 SGHTA and CDR2 FQGNSA. The CDR3: CASSFDRGNNSPLHF. The part of the CDR3 DNA that was read is TGTGCCAGCAGCTTCGACAGGGGGAATAATTCACCC.

This clone has a count of ten or more. The read comes to an end 3 residues before the CDR3 does, leaving the germline J gene to fill in the end. The genes are TRBV5-4 and TRBJ1-1, with a weak D call TRBD1 (6 bases). Germline V gene data show CDR1 as SGHNT and CDR2 as YYREEE (reference sequence). This CDR3 contains 13 residues. V was shortened by 6 bases and J by 3 bases, with 12 bases between the two germline ends. The CDR3 sequence is CASTRGRDTEAFF. CDR3 bases read: TGTGCCAGCACCAGGGGCCGGGACACTGAA.

About this clone: The read is 3 residues too short to cover the CDR3 end, so that end is filled in from the germline J gene. The genes are TRBV23-1 and TRBJ2-3; tentative D call: TRBD1 (6 bases). TRBV23-1 is flagged as an ORF with uncertain function. Trimming left V 0 bases short and J 6 bases short, with 13 bases between. The CDR3 runs to 15 residues. The CDR3 loop is CASSQSEGGGDTQYF. CDR3 DNA, as far as it was read: TGCGCCAGCAGTCAATCCGAGGGTGGGGGCGATACG.

Turning to this clone: The CDR3 end is not reached by the read, which stops 3 residues before it; the germline J gene fills it in. The J gene is TRBJ2-7, the V gene TRBV5-1; 7 bases line up with TRBD2. After removal of 5 bases from V and 4 bases from J, the junction contained 12 bases not matched to a gene. The germline CDR1 and CDR2 sequences are SGHRS and YFSETQ. The CDR3 length is 15 residues. CDR3 DNA, as far as it was read: TGCGCCAGCAGTCTGGAGGGCGGGAGTGGGTACGAG. The encoded protein is CASSLEGGSGYE. The complete CDR3 sequence is CASSLEGGSGYEQYF.

In this sample, this clone turned up many times. The CDR3 goes on 3 residues after the read ends, and that part is filled in from the germline J gene. The J gene is TRBJ1-1, the V gene TRBV5-6, with D perhaps TRBD1 (5 bases). The germline V and J ends were trimmed by 1 base and 5 bases, with 15 bases remaining between them. Germline V gene sequence: CDR1 SGHDT, CDR2 YYEEEE. The CDR3 contains 15 residues. The DNA read from the CDR3 is TGTGCCAGCAGCTTGTACGGGGGAATTAGGACTGAA. It specifies CASSLYGGIRTE. The full CDR3 is CASSLYGGIRTEAFF.

This clone was seen at least ten times. The CDR3 here is CARRGQGYTGELFF. Incomplete CDR3 DNA: TGTGCTCGTCGGGGACAGGGGTACACCGGGGAG. The chain employs TRBV30 and TRBJ2-2, with 10 bases matching TRBD1. From the germline J gene comes the end of the CDR3, since the read stops 3 residues before it. This CDR3 region has 14 residues. CDR1 and CDR2 (germline): GTSNPN, SVGIG (reference sequence).

This clone was counted many times. The read ends 3 residues shy of where the CDR3 ends; the end is completed using the germline J gene. The sample holds other DNA sequences that translate to the same CDR3. This rearrangement joins TRBV18 to TRBJ2-3; 11 bases are a match to TRBD2. CDR3 length: 16 residues. Germline V lookup: CDR1 KGHSH, CDR2 LQKENI. J was trimmed by 3 bases and V by 2 bases; bases with no gene match: 4. Partial CDR3 DNA: TGTGCCAGCTCACCAACTAGCGGGAGAGGGACAGATACG. Protein: CASSPTSGRGTDT. The CDR3 in its entirety is CASSPTSGRGTDTQYF.

The sample holds a few counts of this clone. The read halts 3 residues ahead of the CDR3 end, with the missing end drawn from the germline J gene. V is TRBV29-1 and J is TRBJ1-4; D is perhaps TRBD1 (6 bases). This CDR3 region has 12 residues. Trimming removed 6 bases from V and 7 bases from J, with 12 bases in between. Germline V gene sequence: CDR1 SQVTM, CDR2 ANQGSEA. This chain's CDR3 is CSVKGGGEKLFF. The part of the CDR3 DNA that was read is TGCAGCGTAAAAGGGGGTGGTGAAAAA.

In this sample, this clone turned up many times. The CDR3 goes on 3 residues after the read ends, and that part is filled in from the germline J gene. The chain combines TRBV20-1 with TRBJ2-2; 12 nucleotides align to TRBD1. The CDR3 extends over 15 amino acids. J gave up 4 bases and V 6 bases, and 6 bases lay outside the gene matches. CDR1 is DFQATT, CDR2 SNEGSKA, per germline (reference sequence). The CDR3 spells CSAPGQGAVTGELFF. The CDR3 DNA, read in part, is TGCAGTGCGCCGGGACAGGGGGCGGTCACCGGGGAG.

This clone was seen at least ten times. The CDR3 end lies 3 residues beyond the end of the read and is filled in from the germline J gene. This chain joins TRBV9 and TRBJ2-3; D possibly corresponds to TRBD2 (6 bases). The CDR3 totals 15 residues. Trimming took off 2 bases at V and 4 bases at J, with 14 bases between the two ends. Germline loops: CDR1 SGDLS, CDR2 YYNGEE. The CDR3 is CASSVLSTGADTQYF. The CDR3 DNA, read in part, is TGTGCCAGCAGCGTGTTAAGTACGGGGGCAGATACG.

In this sample, this clone turned up many times. Read coverage stops 3 residues before the CDR3 terminus; the germline J gene supplies the remainder. The chain is built from TRBV7-6 and TRBJ2-1; a possible D gene is TRBD1 (6 bases). The V and J ends lost 1 base and 6 bases respectively, with 10 bases between them. Germline V gene data show CDR1 as SGHVS and CDR2 as FNYEAQ. The CDR3 runs 14 residues. The CDR3 DNA, read in part, is TGTGCCAGCAGCTTAGGACAGGACCGCAATGAG. Its translation is CASSLGQDRNE. In full, the CDR3 is CASSLGQDRNEQFF.

There are many counts of this clone. The CDR3 goes on 3 residues after the read ends, and that part is filled in from the germline J gene. This chain links TRBV5-4 with TRBJ1-1, with TRBD1 as a possible D gene (5 bases). The CDR3 is 16 amino acids. Trimming stripped 3 bases from V and 0 bases from J, with 15 bases between. Looked up from germline, CDR1 is SGHNT and CDR2 is YYREEE (reference sequence). The CDR3 bases that were read are TGTGCCAGCAGCTCCAACCCAGGGCGAATGAACACTGAA. Amino acid sequence: CASSSNPGRMNTE. Given in full, the CDR3 is CASSSNPGRMNTEAFF. Filled out from reference TRBV5-4 and TRBJ1-1, the complete variable domain reads ETGVTQSPTHLIKTRGQQVTLRCSSQSGHNTVSWYQQALGQGPQFIFQYYREEENGRGNFPPRFSGLQFPNYSSELNVNALELDDSALYLCASSSNPGRMNTEAFFGQGTRLTVV.

This clone was seen ten or more times. The sequenced part of the CDR3 DNA is TGCAGTGCTACGACAGGGTGGTCCCAAGAGACC. Protein: CSATTGWSQET. The complete CDR3 reads CSATTGWSQETQYF. The chain couples TRBV20-1 to TRBJ2-5, with TRBD1 matching over 7 bases. The sequenced fragment ends 3 residues before the CDR3 boundary, so the rest is inferred from the germline J gene. V was clipped by 4 bases and J by 1 base; unmatched bases: 6. Germline CDR1 reads DFQATT; CDR2 reads SNEGSKA (reference sequence). CDR3 length equals 14 residues.

This clone has at least ten counts. The missing CDR3 end, 3 residues past where the read stops, is filled in from the germline J gene. The chain is built from TRBV7-2 and TRBJ2-1; D remains unclear. Germline-derived CDR1 and CDR2 are SGHTA and FQGNSA. The CDR3 has 13 residues. V was clipped by 5 bases and J by 9 bases, with 14 bases between them. Incomplete CDR3 DNA: TGTGCCAGCAGCACCCGAATAGCCGCTGAG. It codes for CASSTRIAAE. The entire CDR3 is CASSTRIAAEQFF.

This clone came up many times. The read gets to within 3 residues of the CDR3 end, and the germline J gene fills in the rest. The chain uses TRBV6-2 or TRBV6-3 and TRBJ2-5, with a possible D match to TRBD2 (5 bases). The V and J ends lost 8 bases and 2 bases respectively, with 15 bases between them. Germline assignment: CDR1 MNHEY and CDR2 SVGEGT. The CDR3 runs 14 residues. Incomplete CDR3 DNA: TGTGCCAGCGGTTCGGGGTCGGGACAAGAGACC. This gives the protein CASGSGSGQET. The full-length CDR3 reads as CASGSGSGQETQYF.

This clone was observed a few times. The observed sequence ends 3 residues before the CDR3 terminus, with the missing tail filled in from the germline J gene. The chain joins TRBV5-1 to TRBJ2-7; D gene uncertain. Per germline, CDR1 SGHRS and CDR2 YFSETQ. The CDR3 loop spans 14 amino acids. V lost 0 bases and J 5 bases, leaving 12 bases between the germline ends. Incomplete CDR3 DNA: TGCGCCAGCAGCTTGGGCCGACTGCTGGACGAG. This sequence encodes CASSLGRLLDE. The CDR3 reads in full as CASSLGRLLDEQYF.

This clone was recorded many times. The read ends 3 residues shy of where the CDR3 ends; the end is completed using the germline J gene. V gene TRBV5-5 combines with J gene TRBJ1-6, with 7 bases aligning to TRBD1. Germline CDR1 is SGHKS and CDR2 is YYEKEE (reference sequence). The CDR3 has 15 amino acids. The junction had 11 bases not matched to a gene; V was cut back by 6 bases and J by 8 bases. The part of the CDR3 DNA that was read is TGTGCCAGCACCAGGGGGTCTCCTATGGATTCACCC. Its translation is CASTRGSPMDSP. The whole CDR3 region reads CASTRGSPMDSPLHF.

A remark on this clone: The read falls 3 residues short of the CDR3 end, and the missing part is taken from the germline J gene. The chain carries TRBV5-1 and TRBJ2-7; D might be TRBD1 (5 bases). The germline V gene encodes CDR1 SGHRS and CDR2 YFSETQ. The CDR3 has 12 residues. V was clipped by 1 base and J by 5 bases, with 7 bases between them. CDR3 loop: CASSLQGHEQYF. Partial CDR3 DNA: TGCGCCAGCAGCTTGCAGGGTCACGAG.